Described below is a single TCR beta chain sequence and its context. The target antigen is unknown. Measured with immunoSEQ multiplex PCR; TCRdb has only the in-frame clones, and not every one. The sample consists of approximately 140,000 clones, 70% to 90% of them appearing once. The source of the sample is a study of T cell responses to AZD1222 COVID-19 vaccine. Overall study results and limits: Spike-wide vaccine-associated CD4 TCRs dominated at 160-218 and 743-854.

This receptor was identified in an adult in good health. The input for sequencing was peripheral blood, taken on day 0 of AZD1222 vaccination.

The CDR3 region is CASTRTANTEAFF. The CDR3 nucleotides are TGTGCCAGCACTCGGACGGCGAACACTGAAGCTTTCTTT. The rearrangement links TRBV7-2 to TRBJ1-1; D is unclear. The germline CDR1 and CDR2 sequences are SGHTA and FQGNSA. V gave up 7 bases and J gave up 1 base, with 10 bases separating them. The CDR3 contains 13 residues.